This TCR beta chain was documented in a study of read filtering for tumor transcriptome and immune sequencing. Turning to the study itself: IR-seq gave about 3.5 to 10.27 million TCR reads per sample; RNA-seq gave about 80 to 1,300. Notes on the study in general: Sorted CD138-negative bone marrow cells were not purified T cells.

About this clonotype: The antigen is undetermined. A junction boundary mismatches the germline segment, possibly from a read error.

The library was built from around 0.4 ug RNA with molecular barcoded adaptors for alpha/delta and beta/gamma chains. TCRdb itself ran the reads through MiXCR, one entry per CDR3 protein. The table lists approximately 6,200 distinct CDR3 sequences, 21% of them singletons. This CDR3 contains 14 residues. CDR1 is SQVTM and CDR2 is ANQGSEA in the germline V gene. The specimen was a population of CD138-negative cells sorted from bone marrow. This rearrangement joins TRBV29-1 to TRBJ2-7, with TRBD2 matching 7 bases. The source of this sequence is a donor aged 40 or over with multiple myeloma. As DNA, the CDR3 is TGCAGCGTCCGGACTGGCGGGGGAGCCTACGAGCGGTACTTC. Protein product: CSVRTGGGAYERYF.